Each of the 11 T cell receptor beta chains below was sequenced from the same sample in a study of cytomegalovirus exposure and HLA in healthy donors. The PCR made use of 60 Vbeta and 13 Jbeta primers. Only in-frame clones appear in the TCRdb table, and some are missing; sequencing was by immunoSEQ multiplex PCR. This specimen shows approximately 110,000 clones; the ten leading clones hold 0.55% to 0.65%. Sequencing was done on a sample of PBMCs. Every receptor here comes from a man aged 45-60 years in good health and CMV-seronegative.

The CDR3 is CASSQEEDSGGADTQYF. The CDR3 nucleotides are TGCGCCAGCAGCCAAGAAGAGGATAGCGGGGGGGCTGATACGCAGTATTTT. The chain uses TRBV4-3 and TRBJ2-3, with TRBD2 matching over 11 bases. Trimming took 0 bases from V and 6 from J; bases not matched to a gene: 8. Germline-derived CDR1 and CDR2 are LGHNA and YSLEER. The CDR3 has 17 amino acids.

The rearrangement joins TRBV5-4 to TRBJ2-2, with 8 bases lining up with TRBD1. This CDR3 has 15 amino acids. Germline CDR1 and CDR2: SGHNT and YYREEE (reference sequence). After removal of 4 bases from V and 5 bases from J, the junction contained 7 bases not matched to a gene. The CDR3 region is CASSRGTGGTGELFF. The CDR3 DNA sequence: TGTGCCAGCAGCCGAGGGACAGGTGGGACCGGGGAGCTGTTTTTT.

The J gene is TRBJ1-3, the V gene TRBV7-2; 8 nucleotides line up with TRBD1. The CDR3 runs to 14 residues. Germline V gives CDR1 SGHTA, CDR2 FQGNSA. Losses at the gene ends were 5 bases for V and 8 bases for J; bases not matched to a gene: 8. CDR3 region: CASSNDRGAYTIYF. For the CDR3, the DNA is TGTGCCAGCAGCAACGACAGGGGAGCTTACACCATATATTTT.

This chain's CDR3 is CASSLGTGGDGYTF. The CDR3 DNA is TGTGCCAGCAGCTTAGGGACAGGGGGCGATGGCTACACCTTC. This chain joins TRBV11-3 and TRBJ1-2; TRBD1 agrees at 11 bases. The CDR3 consists of 14 residues. V lost 1 base, J lost 6 bases, and 1 base stayed unmatched. Per germline, CDR1 SGHNT and CDR2 YENEEA.

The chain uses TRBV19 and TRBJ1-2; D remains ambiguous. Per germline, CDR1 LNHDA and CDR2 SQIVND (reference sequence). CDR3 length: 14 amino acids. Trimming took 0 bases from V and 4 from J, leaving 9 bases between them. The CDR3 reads CASSIDSSSYGYTF. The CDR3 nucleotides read TGTGCCAGTAGTATAGATAGCAGTAGCTATGGCTACACCTTC.

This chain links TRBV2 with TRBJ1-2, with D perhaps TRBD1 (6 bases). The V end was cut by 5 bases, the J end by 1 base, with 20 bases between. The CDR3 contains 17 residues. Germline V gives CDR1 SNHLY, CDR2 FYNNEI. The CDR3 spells CASSLIYYGQSNYGYTF. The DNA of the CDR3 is TGTGCCAGCAGTCTCATCTATTATGGACAGAGTAACTATGGCTACACCTTC.

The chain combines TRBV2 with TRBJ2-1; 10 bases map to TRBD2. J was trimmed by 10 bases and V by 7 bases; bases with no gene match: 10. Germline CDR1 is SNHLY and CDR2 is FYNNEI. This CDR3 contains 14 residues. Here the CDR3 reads CASNEREGRLEQFF. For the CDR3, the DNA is TGTGCCAGCAACGAGCGGGAGGGCCGGTTGGAGCAGTTCTTC.

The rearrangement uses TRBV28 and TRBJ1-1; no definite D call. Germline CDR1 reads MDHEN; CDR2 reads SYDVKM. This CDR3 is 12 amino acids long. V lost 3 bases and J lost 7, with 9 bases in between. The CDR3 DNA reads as TGTGCCAGCAGTTTTTATGTCGGTGAAGCTTTCTTT. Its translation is CASSFYVGEAFF.

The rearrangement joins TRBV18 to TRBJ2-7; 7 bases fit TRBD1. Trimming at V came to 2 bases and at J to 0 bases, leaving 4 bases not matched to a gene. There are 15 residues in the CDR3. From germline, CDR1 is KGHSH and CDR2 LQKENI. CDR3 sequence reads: CASSPFEGASYEQYF. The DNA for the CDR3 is TGTGCCAGCTCACCATTTGAGGGGGCCTCCTACGAGCAGTACTTC.

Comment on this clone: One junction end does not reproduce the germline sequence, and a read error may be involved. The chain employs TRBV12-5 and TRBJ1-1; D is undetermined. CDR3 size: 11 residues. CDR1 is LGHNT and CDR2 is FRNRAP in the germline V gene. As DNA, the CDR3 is TGTGCTAGTGGTTTGGTACGAGCGGAGGTCTTT. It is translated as CASGLVRAEVF. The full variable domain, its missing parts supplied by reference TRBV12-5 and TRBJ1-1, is DARVTQTPRHKVTEMGQEVTMRCQPILGHNTVFWYRQTMMQGLELLAYFRNRAPLDDSGMPKDRFSAEMPDATLATLKIQPSEPRDSAVYFCASGLVRAEVFGQGTRLTVV.

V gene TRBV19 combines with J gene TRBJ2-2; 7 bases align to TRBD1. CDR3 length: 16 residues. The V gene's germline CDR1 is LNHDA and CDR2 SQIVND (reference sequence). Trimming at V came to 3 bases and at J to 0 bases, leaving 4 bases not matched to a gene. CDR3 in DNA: TGTGCCAGTAGTATTAGGACAGGAACGAACACCGGGGAGCTGTTTTTT. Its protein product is CASSIRTGTNTGELFF.